This is a list of T cell receptor beta chains from one sample in a study of OX40 agonist ivuxolimab in advanced cancers. Repertoires were generated with immunoSEQ multiplex PCR, while TCRdb's copy carries only in-frame clones and drops some. The sample lists some 100,000 clones; about 85% were seen once. This specimen was CD4+ or CD8+ T cells sorted from blood, taken in a trial of the OX40 agonist ivuxolimab. These receptors were obtained from an adult with an advanced solid tumor such as melanoma, head and neck, liver or kidney cancer. Both conserved end residues are part of each CDR3. D genes are given only for firm matches. The size of a clone is reported for some rows only, either as once, few or many, or as a class for expanded clones.

j_call clone_size v_call d_call cdr3_aa cdr3_nt
TRBJ2-5 NA TRBV7-6 NA CASSWYQETQYF TGTGCCAGCAGTTGGTACCAAGAGACCCAGTACTTC
TRBJ2-1 few TRBV11-3 TRBD2 CASSLGKDMGTTHNEQFF TGTGCCAGCAGCTTAGGGAAGGACATGGGGACTACACACAATGAGCAGTTCTTC
TRBJ1-2 NA TRBV28 NA CASSFPGGGYTF TGTGCCAGCAGTTTTCCGGGAGGTGGCTACACCTTC
TRBJ2-1 NA TRBV28 NA CASVAASWGNEQFF TGTGCCAGCGTAGCGGCTAGCTGGGGCAATGAGCAGTTCTTC
TRBJ1-5 NA TRBV9 TRBD1 CASSGQGFQPQHF TGTGCCAGCAGCGGACAGGGGTTTCAGCCCCAGCATTTT
TRBJ2-5 NA TRBV7-2 NA CASSLESGRIQETQYF TGTGCCAGCAGCTTAGAGAGCGGGCGTATTCAAGAGACCCAGTACTTC
TRBJ1-1 once TRBV4-1 NA CASSQEENRERSRAFF TGCGCCAGCAGCCAAGAAGAAAACAGGGAAAGGAGTAGAGCTTTCTTT
TRBJ2-7 few TRBV2 NA CASGDGEQYF TGTGCCAGCGGGGATGGCGAGCAGTACTTC
TRBJ2-1 NA TRBV30 NA CAWTEWGFGEQFF TGTGCCTGGACTGAATGGGGGTTCGGGGAGCAGTTCTTC
TRBJ1-2 few TRBV29-1 TRBD1 CSVTRGGGGHGYTF TGCAGCGTGACCCGGGGAGGGGGCGGGCATGGCTACACCTTC
TRBJ1-1 few TRBV5-1 NA CASSPNSDGEVFF TGCGCCAGCAGCCCCAATTCGGATGGAGAGGTTTTCTTT
TRBJ2-3 NA TRBV5-1 NA CASSIPGEDTQYF TGCGCCAGCAGCATCCCGGGGGAAGATACGCAGTATTTT
TRBJ2-1 NA TRBV28 TRBD1 CASSEDRSRYNEQFF TGTGCCAGCAGTGAGGACAGGTCACGGTACAATGAGCAGTTCTTC
TRBJ1-2 NA TRBV21-1 NA CASSKKPYTQGDGYTF TGTGCCAGCAGCAAAAAACCTTATACTCAGGGGGATGGCTACACCTTC
TRBJ2-3 NA TRBV6-6 NA CASTTRAGNTDTQYF TGTGCCAGCACCACCAGGGCGGGGAACACAGATACGCAGTATTTT
TRBJ2-3 NA TRBV30 NA CAWSVPPSHTQYF TGTGCCTGGAGTGTACCCCCTAGCCATACGCAGTATTTT
TRBJ2-7 NA TRBV5-1 NA CASSLGGGVSYEQYF TGCGCCAGCAGTTTGGGAGGGGGTGTCTCCTACGAGCAGTACTTC
TRBJ1-5 NA TRBV10-2 NA CASRDSNQPQHF TGCGCCAGCAGAGATAGCAATCAGCCCCAGCATTTT
TRBJ2-5 NA TRBV7-2 TRBD2 CASSQSGAQETQYF TGTGCCAGCAGCCAAAGCGGGGCCCAAGAGACCCAGTACTTC
TRBJ2-2 NA TRBV19 TRBD1 CASNNIQGSTGELFF TGTGCCAGTAATAATATACAGGGGTCCACCGGGGAGCTGTTTTTT
TRBJ2-1 NA TRBV4-1 NA CASSHPRAAGQFF TGCGCCAGCAGCCATCCCCGGGCAGCCGGGCAGTTCTTC
TRBJ2-1 NA TRBV5-1 NA CASSLGQSYNEQFF TGCGCCAGCAGCTTGGGACAGTCTTACAATGAGCAGTTCTTC
TRBJ2-3 few TRBV4-1 NA CASSRGGVTFLGDTQYF TGCGCCAGCAGCCGAGGGGGGGTAACCTTCCTTGGAGATACGCAGTATTTT
TRBJ2-3 NA TRBV18 NA CASSGTGSTDTQYF TGTGCCAGCTCAGGGACTGGGAGCACAGATACGCAGTATTTT
TRBJ2-3 NA TRBV21-1 NA CASSKEGTATDTQYF TGTGCCAGCAGCAAAGAGGGGACAGCCACAGATACGCAGTATTTT
TRBJ1-2 NA TRBV30 NA CAWSGLGDYGYTF TGTGCCTGGAGTGGGCTGGGGGACTATGGCTACACCTTC
TRBJ2-5 NA TRBV28 NA CASSLPGSQETQYF TGTGCCAGCAGTTTGCCCGGGAGCCAAGAGACCCAGTACTTC
TRBJ1-1 NA TRBV6-5 NA CASSYGGVDTEAFF TGTGCCAGCAGTTACGGGGGCGTGGACACTGAAGCTTTCTTT
TRBJ2-3 NA TRBV5-1 NA CASSLGGMATDTQYF TGCGCCAGCAGCTTGGGCGGGATGGCGACAGATACGCAGTATTTT
TRBJ2-7 NA TRBV28 NA CASSYFTQSYEQYF TGTGCCAGCAGTTACTTCACTCAGTCCTACGAGCAGTACTTC